The rows below give T cell receptor beta chains drawn from one sample of a study of chronic HIV infection and antiretroviral therapy. Using its own MiXCR run on the 5' RACE reads, TCRdb lists one record per CDR3 protein. Of fewer than 40,000 distinct CDR3 sequences listed, 7.5% to 9% were seen once; the top ten hold around 3%. Sample: peripheral blood. The receptors were gathered from an adult who had HIV and had not received antiretroviral therapy, or was an uninfected healthy control (not recorded which). The CDR3 runs from the conserved cysteine through the conserved F or W. The D gene is left open where the match is weak. Expanded clones are given a class, and other clones once, few, many or no size at all.

size	J	D	V	CDR3	DNA
many	TRBJ2-1	-	TRBV20-1	CSRGTYNEQFF	TGCAGTCGGGGGACCTACAATGAGCAGTTCTTC
medium-sized	TRBJ2-2	-	TRBV27	CASRAPGTVNTGELFF	TGTGCCAGCAGAGCCCCCGGGACGGTGAACACCGGGGAGCTGTTTTTT
many	TRBJ1-6	TRBD1	TRBV9	CASSPYGQGGNSPLHF	TGTGCCAGCAGCCCCTATGGACAGGGCGGCAATTCACCCCTCCACTTT
-	TRBJ1-6	-	TRBV28	CASMGDGYNSPLHF	TGTGCCAGCATGGGAGACGGATATAATTCACCCCTCCACTTT
few	TRBJ1-2	-	TRBV12-5	CASGLEGRGTAF	TGTGCTAGTGGTTTGGAGGGTCGGGGCACCGCCTTC
few	TRBJ2-3	-	TRBV29-1	CSVADRTQDTQYF	TGCAGCGTTGCTGACAGGACTCAAGATACGCAGTATTTT
many	TRBJ2-3	TRBD2	TRBV7-8	CASLAGRTDTQYF	TGTGCCAGTCTAGCGGGCCGCACAGATACGCAGTATTTT
-	TRBJ2-1	TRBD2	TRBV18	CASSPAGTSRGYNEQFF	TGTGCCAGCTCACCTGCCGGGACTAGCAGGGGCTACAATGAGCAGTTCTTC
few	TRBJ2-1	TRBD2	TRBV3-1	CASSPSSGRTYNEQFF	TGTGCCAGCAGCCCATCTAGCGGGAGGACCTACAATGAGCAGTTCTTC
-	TRBJ1-6	-	TRBV4-3	CPSSQERNSPLNF	TGCCCCAGCAGCCAAGAGCGGAATTCACCCCTCAACTTT
many	TRBJ2-7	-	TRBV27	CASSLGSEGTYEQYF	TGTGCCAGCAGTTTGGGATCAGAGGGAACCTACGAGCAGTACTTC
-	TRBJ2-5	TRBD1	TRBV2	CASSIRQGQETQYF	TGTGCCAGCAGTATTAGACAGGGCCAAGAGACCCAGTACTTC
-	TRBJ2-5	-	TRBV14	CASSQDRGLREETQYF	TGTGCCAGCAGCCAAGATCGGGGGTTGAGGGAAGAGACCCAGTACTTC
medium-sized	TRBJ1-1	TRBD1	TRBV7-3	CASSLNRGREAFF	TGTGCCAGCAGCTTAAACAGGGGGCGCGAAGCTTTCTTT
-	TRBJ2-5	-	TRBV20-1	CSARTPRLEETQYF	TGCAGTGCTAGGACTCCACGCCTTGAAGAGACCCAGTACTTC
many	TRBJ1-5	TRBD1	TRBV20-1	CSAGTGVQPQHF	TGCAGTGCCGGGACAGGGGTTCAGCCCCAGCATTTT
many	TRBJ1-1	-	TRBV2	CASRGASPEAFF	TGTGCCAGCAGAGGGGCAAGCCCTGAAGCTTTCTTT
many	TRBJ2-4	-	TRBV7-9	CASSLGAKNIQYF	TGTGCCAGCAGCTTAGGAGCCAAAAACATTCAGTACTTC
few	TRBJ2-1	-	TRBV21-1	CASSNAGQGGNEQFF	TGTGCCAGCAGCAACGCGGGACAGGGGGGCAATGAGCAGTTCTTC
-	TRBJ1-5	TRBD1	TRBV9	CASSVTGGPNQPQHF	TGTGCCAGCAGCGTGACAGGGGGTCCGAATCAGCCCCAGCATTTT
many	TRBJ1-2	TRBD1	TRBV28	CASSPRGDYGYTF	TGTGCCAGCAGCCCCAGGGGGGACTATGGCTACACCTTC
many	TRBJ2-7	-	TRBV5-1	CASSQLGDYEQYF	TGCGCCAGCAGCCAGTTGGGAGACTACGAGCAGTACTTC
few	TRBJ1-1	TRBD1	TRBV6-5	CASRPPGTAKAFF	TGTGCCAGCAGGCCCCCGGGGACAGCCAAAGCTTTCTTT
few	TRBJ2-5	-	TRBV6-2/TRBV6-3	CASSYPLLQETQYF	TGTGCCAGCAGTTACCCCCTCCTCCAAGAGACCCAGTACTTC
-	TRBJ2-5	TRBD2	TRBV7-9	CASSLAGLAGKETQYF	TGTGCCAGCAGCTTAGCCGGACTAGCGGGTAAAGAGACCCAGTACTTC
once	TRBJ1-5	TRBD1	TRBV29-1	CSVAGQRNQPQHF	TGCAGCGTGGCGGGACAGCGCAATCAGCCCCAGCATTTT
-	TRBJ2-5	-	TRBV29-1	CSVEDMGQQETQYF	TGCAGCGTTGAAGATATGGGCCAGCAAGAGACCCAGTACTTC
few	TRBJ2-7	-	TRBV20-1	CSARGPGLYEQYF	TGCAGTGCTAGAGGACCGGGACTCTACGAGCAGTACTTC
few	TRBJ2-3	TRBD2	TRBV2	CASSGFGLAGPDTQYF	TGTGCCAGCAGTGGCTTCGGACTAGCGGGCCCAGATACGCAGTATTTT
many	TRBJ2-1	-	TRBV20-1	CSAEPFATEQFF	TGCAGTGCGGAACCCTTTGCCACTGAGCAGTTCTTC
few	TRBJ2-5	-	TRBV28	CASRGYRLRETQYF	TGTGCCAGCAGGGGGTACAGGCTACGGGAGACCCAGTACTTC
few	TRBJ2-2	TRBD2	TRBV5-4	CASSWEGQGTGELFF	TGTGCCAGCAGTTGGGAGGGCCAGGGAACCGGGGAGCTGTTTTTT
-	TRBJ2-5	-	TRBV6-6	CASSYGGAQETQYF	TGTGCCAGCAGTTACGGGGGTGCGCAAGAGACCCAGTACTTC
many	TRBJ2-5	-	TRBV28	CASSFDRPKETQYF	TGTGCCAGCAGTTTTGACCGACCGAAAGAGACCCAGTACTTC
many	TRBJ2-3	TRBD2	TRBV20-1	CSARESSGSASTDTQYF	TGCAGTGCTAGGGAATCTAGCGGGAGTGCTAGCACAGATACGCAGTATTTT
many	TRBJ2-7	TRBD1	TRBV10-3	CAISEPDRGQRSYEQYF	TGTGCCATCAGTGAGCCGGACAGGGGGCAGAGGAGCTACGAGCAGTACTTC
few	TRBJ1-1	-	TRBV7-3	CASSWGGNTEAFF	TGTGCCAGCAGCTGGGGGGGTAACACTGAAGCTTTCTTT
many	TRBJ2-5	-	TRBV6-5	CATREEAVETQYF	TGTGCCACCCGCGAAGAGGCGGTAGAGACCCAGTACTTC
many	TRBJ2-2	-	TRBV6-2/TRBV6-3	CASIPNTGELFF	TGTGCCAGCATTCCAAACACCGGGGAGCTGTTTTTT
many	TRBJ2-7	-	TRBV29-1	CSVTPTGLYEQYF	TGCAGCGTCACCCCTACAGGTCTCTACGAGCAGTACTTC
-	TRBJ1-1	-	TRBV7-2	CASSWVLGTEAFF	TGTGCCAGCAGCTGGGTCTTGGGCACTGAAGCTTTCTTT
few	TRBJ2-1	TRBD1	TRBV6-5	CASSPGQGAFDEQFF	TGTGCCAGCAGCCCTGGACAGGGGGCTTTTGATGAGCAGTTCTTC
medium-sized	TRBJ2-3	-	TRBV10-3	CAISTGSSTDTQYF	TGTGCCATCAGTACGGGATCTAGCACAGATACGCAGTATTTT
-	TRBJ2-1	-	TRBV15	CATSEFSYNEQFF	TGTGCCACTAGCGAATTCTCCTACAATGAGCAGTTCTTC
-	TRBJ1-5	-	TRBV2	CASSLRDNGQPQHF	TGTGCCAGCAGCCTCCGGGACAATGGTCAGCCCCAGCATTTT
-	TRBJ1-5	-	TRBV6-2/TRBV6-3	CASRYRGARPQHF	TGTGCCAGCAGATACCGGGGGGCACGGCCCCAGCATTTT
many	TRBJ1-5	-	TRBV7-2	CASSLGVSGSRQPQHF	TGTGCCAGCAGCTTAGGGGTCTCCGGAAGCCGTCAGCCCCAGCATTTT
-	TRBJ1-6	TRBD1	TRBV28	CASSVEGATSPLHF	TGTGCCAGCAGTGTCGAGGGGGCTACTTCACCCCTCCACTTT
few	TRBJ1-5	-	TRBV28	CASSSFRTVVDQPQHF	TGTGCCAGCAGTTCCTTTAGGACAGTAGTTGATCAGCCCCAGCATTTT